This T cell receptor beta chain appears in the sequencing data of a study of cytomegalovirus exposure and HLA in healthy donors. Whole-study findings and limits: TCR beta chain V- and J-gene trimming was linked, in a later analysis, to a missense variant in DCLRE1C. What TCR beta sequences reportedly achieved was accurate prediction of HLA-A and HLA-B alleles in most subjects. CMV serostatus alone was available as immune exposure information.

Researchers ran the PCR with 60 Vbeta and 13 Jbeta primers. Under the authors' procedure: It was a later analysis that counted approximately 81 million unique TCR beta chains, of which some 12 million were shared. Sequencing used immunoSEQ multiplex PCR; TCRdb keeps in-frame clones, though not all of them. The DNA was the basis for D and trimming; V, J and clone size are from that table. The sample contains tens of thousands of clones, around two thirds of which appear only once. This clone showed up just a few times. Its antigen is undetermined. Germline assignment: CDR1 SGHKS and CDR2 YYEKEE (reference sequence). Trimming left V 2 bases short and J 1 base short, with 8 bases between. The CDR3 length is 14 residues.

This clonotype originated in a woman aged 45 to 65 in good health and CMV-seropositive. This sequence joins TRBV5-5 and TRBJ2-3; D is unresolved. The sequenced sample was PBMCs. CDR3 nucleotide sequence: TGTGCCAGCAGCTTTGATGAGGGCACAGATACGCAGTATTTT. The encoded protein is CASSFDEGTDTQYF.